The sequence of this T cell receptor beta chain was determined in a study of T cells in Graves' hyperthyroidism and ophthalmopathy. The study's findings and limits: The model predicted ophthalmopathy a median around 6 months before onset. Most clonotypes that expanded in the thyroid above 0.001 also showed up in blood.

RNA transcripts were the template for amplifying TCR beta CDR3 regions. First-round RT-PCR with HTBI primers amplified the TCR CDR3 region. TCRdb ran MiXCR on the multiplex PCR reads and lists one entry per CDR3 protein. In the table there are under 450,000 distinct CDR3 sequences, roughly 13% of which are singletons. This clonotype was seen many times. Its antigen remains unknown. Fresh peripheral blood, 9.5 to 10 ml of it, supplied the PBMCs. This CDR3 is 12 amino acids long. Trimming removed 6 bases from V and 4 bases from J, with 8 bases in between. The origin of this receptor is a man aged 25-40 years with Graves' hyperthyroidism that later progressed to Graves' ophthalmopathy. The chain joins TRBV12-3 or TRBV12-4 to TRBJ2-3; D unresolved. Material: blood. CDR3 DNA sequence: TGTGCCAGCAGCAAGGTCCCAGATACGCAGTATTTT. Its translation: CASSKVPDTQYF.